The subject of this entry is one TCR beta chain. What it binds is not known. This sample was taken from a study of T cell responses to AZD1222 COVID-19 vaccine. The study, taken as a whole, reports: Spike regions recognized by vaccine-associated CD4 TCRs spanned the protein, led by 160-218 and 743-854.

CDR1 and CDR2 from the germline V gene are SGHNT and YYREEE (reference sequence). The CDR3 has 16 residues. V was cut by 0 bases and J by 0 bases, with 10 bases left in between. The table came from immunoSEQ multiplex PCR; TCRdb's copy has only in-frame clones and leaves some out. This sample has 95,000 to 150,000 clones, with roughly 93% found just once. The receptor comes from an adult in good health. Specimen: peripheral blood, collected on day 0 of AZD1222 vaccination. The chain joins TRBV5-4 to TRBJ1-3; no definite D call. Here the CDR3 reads CASSLGQARSGNTIYF. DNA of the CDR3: TGTGCCAGCAGCTTGGGGCAGGCTCGCTCTGGAAACACCATATATTTT. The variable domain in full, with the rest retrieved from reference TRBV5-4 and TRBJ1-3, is ETGVTQSPTHLIKTRGQQVTLRCSSQSGHNTVSWYQQALGQGPQFIFQYYREEENGRGNFPPRFSGLQFPNYSSELNVNALELDDSALYLCASSLGQARSGNTIYFGEGSWLTVV.